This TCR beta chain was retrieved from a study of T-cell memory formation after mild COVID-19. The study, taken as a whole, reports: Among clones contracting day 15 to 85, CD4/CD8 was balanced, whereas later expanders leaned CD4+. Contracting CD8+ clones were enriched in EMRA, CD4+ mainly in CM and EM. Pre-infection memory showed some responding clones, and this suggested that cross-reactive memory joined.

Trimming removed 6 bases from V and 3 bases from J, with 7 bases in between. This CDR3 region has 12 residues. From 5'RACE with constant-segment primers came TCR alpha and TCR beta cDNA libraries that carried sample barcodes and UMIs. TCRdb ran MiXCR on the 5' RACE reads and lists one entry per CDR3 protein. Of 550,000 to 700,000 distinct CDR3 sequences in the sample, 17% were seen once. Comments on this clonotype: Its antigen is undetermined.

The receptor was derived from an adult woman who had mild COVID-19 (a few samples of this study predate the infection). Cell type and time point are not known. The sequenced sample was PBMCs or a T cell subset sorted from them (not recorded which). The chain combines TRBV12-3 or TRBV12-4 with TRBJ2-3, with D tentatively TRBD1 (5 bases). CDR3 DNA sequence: TGTGCCAGCAGACCAGGGACAGATACGCAGTATTTT. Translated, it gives CASRPGTDTQYF.